The source of this TCR beta chain is a study of post-analysis software for immune sequencing data. V lost 1 base, J lost 4 bases, and 9 bases stayed unmatched. CDR1 is SEHNR and CDR2 is FQNEAQ in the germline V gene (reference sequence). CDR3 length equals 17 residues. Whole-study results and caveats: Strong same-batch co-clustering of samples appeared with F measure clustering. Significantly lower normalized Chao1 diversity was found in patients with multiple sclerosis relative to controls. There were five TRBV segments more frequent in patients than controls, and TRBV5-6, TRBV5-1 and TRBV20-1 were among them.

This clonotype appeared a few times. Its antigen is as yet unknown. Each TCR beta cDNA library carried unique molecular identifiers. Roughly 0.5 million cDNA molecules were obtained from roughly 0.93 to 9.6 million T cells. TCRdb processed the PCR reads anew with MiXCR; each CDR3 protein has one entry. The sample contains roughly 410,000 distinct CDR3 sequences, less than 35% of which appear only once. Sequenced: blood. The chain couples TRBV7-9 to TRBJ2-1, with TRBD1 matching 8 bases. The receptor was derived from a girl aged 10-17 years with multiple sclerosis. In DNA form, the CDR3 reads TGTGCCAGCAGCTTAGGACCCGGGACAGGACCATACAATGAGCAGTTCTTC. This sequence encodes CASSLGPGTGPYNEQFF. Looking up the rest from reference TRBV7-9 and TRBJ2-1 gives the full variable domain: DTGVSQNPRHKITKRGQNVTFRCDPISEHNRLYWYRQTLGQGPEFLTYFQNEAQLEKSRLLSDRFSAERPKGSFSTLEIQRTEQGDSAMYLCASSLGPGTGPYNEQFFGPGTRLTVL.